The clone carrying this T cell receptor (beta chain) has ten or more counts. Its antigen is undetermined. This sample was taken from a study of T cell repertoires in cytomegalovirus infection. On the study more broadly: Public TCR beta signatures indicated both CMV infection and matching HLA type.

Study-level findings and limits: It was HLA-C-restricted CMV-specific TCR beta clonotypes that dominated the response ex vivo.

CDR3 size: 14 residues. Looked up from germline, CDR1 is SGHTA and CDR2 is FQGNSA. The germline V and J ends were trimmed by 6 bases and 7 bases, with 13 bases remaining between them. One entry per CDR3 protein results from TCRdb running MiXCR on the reads. The sample has 65,000 to 95,000 distinct CDR3 sequences, 3.7% seen once. The sequenced sample consisted of PBMCs. J is TRBJ1-6 and V is TRBV7-2; D call uncertain. This sequence originates from a human donor in good health (CMV status not recorded). Some clones in this sample may be carry-over from other donors' samples. CDR3 in amino acids: CASRPAGLNSPLHF. The CDR3 region has the DNA TGTGCCAGCAGACCAGCGGGGTTGAATTCACCCCTCCACTTT.